Following are 21 T cell receptor beta chains from one sample sequenced in a study of radiotherapy plus CTLA-4 blockade in lung cancer. Some clones are missing from TCRdb's copy, which holds only in-frame ones; the method was immunoSEQ multiplex PCR. The profile shows tens of thousands of clones, 75% to 85% of them singletons. The sample consisted of peripheral blood, taken from a patient treated with radiotherapy plus ipilimumab. These receptors all stem from a human donor with non-small cell lung cancer who had a complete response to radiotherapy plus ipilimumab.

Points on this clone: Its ends do not fully match the called genes, so a read error is possible. The chain joins TRBV5-6 to TRBJ1-6, with 10 bases lining up with TRBD1. In germline, CDR1 is SGHDT, CDR2 YYEEEE. This CDR3 comprises 17 residues. CDR3 amino acids: CASSLEGTGDYNSPPHF. DNA for the CDR3: TGTGCCAGCAGCTTGGAGGGGACAGGGGATTATAATTCACCCCCCCACTTT.

The chain links TRBV2 to TRBJ2-1; 8 bases map to TRBD2. The CDR3 covers 17 residues. Per the germline V gene, CDR1 is SNHLY and CDR2 is FYNNEI. V dropped 2 bases and J dropped 4; count of bases not matched to a gene: 10. The CDR3 sequence: CASSEFSTSVPYNEQFF. The CDR3 DNA reads as TGTGCCAGCAGTGAATTCTCGACTAGCGTTCCTTACAATGAGCAGTTCTTC. Using reference TRBV2 and TRBJ2-1 for the parts outside the CDR3, the full variable domain is EPEVTQTPSHQVTQMGQEVILRCVPISNHLYFYWYRQILGQKVEFLVSFYNNEISEKSEIFDDQFSVERPDGSNFTLKIRSTKLEDSAMYFCASSEFSTSVPYNEQFFGPGTRLTVL.

The chain recombines TRBV29-1 with TRBJ2-7; D is unresolved. V was trimmed by 6 bases and J by 5 bases, leaving 8 bases between them. This CDR3 has 10 residues. The V gene's germline CDR1 is SQVTM and CDR2 ANQGSEA. Here the CDR3 reads CSVLSDEQYF. The CDR3 region has the DNA TGCAGCGTCTTGTCGGACGAGCAGTACTTC.

This clone has just one count. Here the CDR3 reads CASSESGRAGLGEQYV. For the CDR3, the DNA is TGTGCCAGCAGTGAGAGCGGAAGGGCAGGCCTCGGGGAGCAGTACGTC. The chain employs TRBV6-1 and TRBJ2-7; tentative D call: TRBD2 (5 bases). Trimming stripped 3 bases from V and 7 bases from J, with 22 bases between. Germline CDR1 MNHNS, CDR2 SASEGT. CDR3 length equals 16 residues.

The chain carries TRBV27 and TRBJ1-2, with D possibly being TRBD1 (6 bases). The CDR3 covers 16 residues. Germline V lookup: CDR1 MNHEY, CDR2 SMNVEV (reference sequence). V lost 5 bases and J 4 bases, leaving 20 bases between the germline ends. CDR3 nucleotide sequence: TGTGCCAGCAGTCGCATCCAGGGGCCAGGTGGCTATGGCTACACCTTC. This encodes CASSRIQGPGGYGYTF.

The V gene is TRBV20-1, the J gene TRBJ1-2; D not certain. Deletions cut 6 bases from V and 2 bases from J, with 7 bases between. This CDR3 comprises 11 residues. CDR1 is DFQATT and CDR2 is SNEGSKA in the germline V gene (reference sequence). Here the CDR3 DNA reads TGCAGTGCGAGGGAAAACTATGGCTACACCTTC. This gives the protein CSARENYGYTF.

This chain uses TRBV7-2 with TRBJ2-5, with 7 bases aligning to TRBD1. Germline V lookup: CDR1 SGHTA, CDR2 FQGNSA. The CDR3 is 14 amino acids. Trimming cost V 7 bases and J 4 bases; bases outside gene matches: 9. The CDR3 DNA sequence: TGTGCCAGCACCCCAGGGGGATTTGGAGAGACCCAGTACTTC. Protein product: CASTPGGFGETQYF.

CDR3 coding DNA: TGTGCCAGCAGCCCGGGGACCTACAATGAGCAGTTCTTC. Translation gives CASSPGTYNEQFF. J is TRBJ2-1 and V is TRBV7-9; D is possibly TRBD2 (5 bases). V was trimmed by 5 bases and J by 2 bases, leaving 7 bases between them. The CDR3 runs to 13 residues. Germline values: CDR1 SEHNR, CDR2 FQNEAQ (reference sequence).

The rearrangement links TRBV7-6 to TRBJ2-7; D not certain. CDR1 is SGHVS and CDR2 is FNYEAQ in the germline V gene. This CDR3 is built from 12 residues. Trimming took off 2 bases at V and 7 bases at J, with 9 bases between the two ends. CDR3 bases: TGTGCCAGCAGCTTAAATAGTTTTGAGCAGTACTTC. Translated, it gives CASSLNSFEQYF.

The chain carries TRBV10-3 and TRBJ1-1; D is possibly TRBD1 (6 bases). Germline V CDR1 and CDR2: ENHRY, SYGVKD. The germline V and J ends were trimmed by 1 base and 2 bases, with 14 bases remaining between them. This CDR3 is built from 16 residues. CDR3 nucleotides: TGTGCCATCAGTGAGTGGGGACAAAGTGTTAACACTGAAGCTTTCTTT. Amino acid sequence: CAISEWGQSVNTEAFF.

The chain has TRBV2 and TRBJ2-2, with D maybe TRBD2 (5 bases). This CDR3 has 14 amino acids. V shed 3 bases and J shed 5 bases, with 10 bases lying between them. Germline V gene lookup returns CDR1 SNHLY and CDR2 FYNNEI. The CDR3 loop reads CASSDSGRTGELFF. The CDR3 DNA reads TGTGCCAGCAGTGATTCGGGAAGGACCGGGGAGCTGTTTTTT.

The chain combines TRBV9 with TRBJ1-4; TRBD1 matches at 9 bases. The CDR3 sequence is 20 residues long. Germline V gene lookup returns CDR1 SGDLS and CDR2 YYNGEE. Germline trimming cut 4 bases from V and 0 bases from J; bases unmatched to any gene: 16. The CDR3 loop is CASSRSLGQGRHATNEKLFF. DNA of the CDR3: TGTGCCAGCAGCAGGAGCCTTGGACAGGGGAGACATGCAACTAATGAAAAACTGTTTTTT. Variable domain in full (rest from reference TRBV9 and TRBJ1-4): DSGVTQTPKHLITATGQRVTLRCSPRSGDLSVYWYQQSLDQGLQFLIQYYNGEERAKGNILERFSAQQFPDLHSELNLSSLELGDSALYFCASSRSLGQGRHATNEKLFFGSGTQLSVL.

This clone has just a few counts. The CDR3 DNA is TGTGCCAGCAGCCACGGAAAGGGGCGCTCTGGAAACACCATATATTTT. It encodes CASSHGKGRSGNTIYF. The rearrangement uses TRBV7-9 and TRBJ1-3; maybe TRBD1 (5 bases). Germline V CDR1 and CDR2: SEHNR, FQNEAQ (reference sequence). CDR3 length equals 16 residues. Trimming removed 5 bases at V and 0 bases at J, with 14 bases between.

Many counts were recorded for this clone. The chain is built from TRBV2 and TRBJ1-4; 7 nucleotides match TRBD1. Trimming cost V 5 bases and J 6 bases; bases outside gene matches: 6. CDR1 is SNHLY and CDR2 is FYNNEI in the germline V gene. There are 14 residues in the CDR3. In DNA form, the CDR3 reads TGTGCCAGCAGTCAAGACAGGGCCGATGAAAAACTGTTTTTT. Its translation: CASSQDRADEKLFF.

CDR3: CASSLEGTGGWNTEAFF. DNA for the CDR3: TGTGCCAGCAGCTTAGAAGGGACAGGGGGCTGGAACACTGAAGCTTTCTTT. This chain links TRBV7-2 with TRBJ1-1, with 12 bases that match TRBD1. This CDR3 region has 17 residues. V lost 1 base and J lost 1; bases outside the gene matches: 4. The germline CDR1 and CDR2 sequences are SGHTA and FQGNSA.

CDR3 DNA sequence: TGTGCCAGCAGCCACAGGGGTTATAATTCACCCCTCCACTTT. Translating it yields CASSHRGYNSPLHF. V is TRBV11-3 and J is TRBJ1-6; TRBD1 matches 7 bases. The junction had 2 bases not matched to a gene; V was cut back by 5 bases and J by 4 bases. CDR3 length: 14 amino acids. Looked up from germline, CDR1 is SGHNT and CDR2 is YENEEA.

The CDR3 sequence is CASSVDRGEYNEQFF. DNA for the CDR3: TGTGCCAGCAGCGTGGACAGGGGTGAATACAATGAGCAGTTCTTC. V and J are TRBV7-8 and TRBJ2-1; 9 positions match TRBD1. The germline gives CDR1 SGHVS, CDR2 FQNEAQ. This CDR3 is built from 15 residues. V was clipped by 5 bases and J by 4 bases; unmatched bases: 6.

The chain carries TRBV5-4 and TRBJ1-1; TRBD1 aligns across 8 bases. Losses at the gene ends were 7 bases for V and 1 base for J; bases not matched to a gene: 3. Germline V gene lookup returns CDR1 SGHNT and CDR2 YYREEE (reference sequence). The CDR3 totals 13 residues. The CDR3 sequence is CASLDRENTEAFF. The CDR3 region has the DNA TGTGCCAGCCTGGACAGGGAGAACACTGAAGCTTTCTTT.

V is TRBV30 and J is TRBJ2-6; D unresolved. The CDR3 has 14 residues. CDR1 GTSNPN and CDR2 SVGIG come from the germline V gene (reference sequence). V lost 0 bases, J lost 2 bases, and 5 bases lay in between. The CDR3 spells CAWSVGAGANVLTF. The CDR3 coding sequence is TGTGCCTGGAGTGTGGGCGCTGGGGCCAACGTCCTGACTTTC. Full variable domain (missing parts from reference TRBV30 and TRBJ2-6): SQTIHQWPATLVQPVGSPLSLECTVEGTSNPNLYWYRQAAGRGLQLLFYSVGIGQISSEVPQNLSASRPQDRQFILSSKKLLLSDSGFYLCAWSVGAGANVLTFGAGSRLTVL.

The chain couples TRBV5-4 to TRBJ2-2; the match to TRBD1 covers 8 bases. V gave up 4 bases and J gave up 4 bases; unmatched junction bases: 9. There are 16 residues in the CDR3. Germline CDR1 is SGHNT and CDR2 is YYREEE (reference sequence). DNA for the CDR3: TGTGCCAGCAGCGCGATAGGGGACAGGAGCACCGGGGAGCTGTTTTTT. The encoded protein is CASSAIGDRSTGELFF.

The chain links TRBV9 to TRBJ1-1; TRBD1 aligns across 7 bases. The V segment lost 0 bases and the J segment 6 bases; nucleotides outside the gene matches: 5. CDR1 and CDR2 (germline): SGDLS, YYNGEE. The CDR3 totals 14 residues. The CDR3 loop is CASSVADRDAEAFF. CDR3 sequence (DNA): TGTGCCAGCAGCGTAGCAGACAGGGACGCTGAAGCTTTCTTT.